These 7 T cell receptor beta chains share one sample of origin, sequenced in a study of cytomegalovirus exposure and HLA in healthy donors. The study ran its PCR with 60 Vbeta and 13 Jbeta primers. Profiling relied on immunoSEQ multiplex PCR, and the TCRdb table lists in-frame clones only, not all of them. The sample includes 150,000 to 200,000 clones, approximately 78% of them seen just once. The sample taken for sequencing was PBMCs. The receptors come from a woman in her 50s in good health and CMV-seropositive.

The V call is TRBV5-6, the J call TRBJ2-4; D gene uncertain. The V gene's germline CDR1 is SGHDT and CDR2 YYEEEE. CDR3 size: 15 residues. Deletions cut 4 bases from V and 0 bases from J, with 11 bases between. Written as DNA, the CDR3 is TGTGCCAGCAGCCCCCAGGCTCTAGCCAAAAACATTCAGTACTTC. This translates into CASSPQALAKNIQYF. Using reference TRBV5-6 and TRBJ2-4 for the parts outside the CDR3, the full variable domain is DAGVTQSPTHLIKTRGQQVTLRCSPKSGHDTVSWYQQALGQGPQFIFQYYEEEERQRGNFPDRFSGHQFPNYSSELNVNALLLGDSALYLCASSPQALAKNIQYFGAGTRLSVL.

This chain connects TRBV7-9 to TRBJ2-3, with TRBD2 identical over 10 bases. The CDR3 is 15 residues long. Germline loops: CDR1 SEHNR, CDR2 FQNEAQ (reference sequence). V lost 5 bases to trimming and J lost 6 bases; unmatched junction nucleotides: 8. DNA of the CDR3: TGTGCCAGCAGCGTGAGCGGGAGGGCCTGGGATACGCAGTATTTT. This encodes CASSVSGRAWDTQYF.

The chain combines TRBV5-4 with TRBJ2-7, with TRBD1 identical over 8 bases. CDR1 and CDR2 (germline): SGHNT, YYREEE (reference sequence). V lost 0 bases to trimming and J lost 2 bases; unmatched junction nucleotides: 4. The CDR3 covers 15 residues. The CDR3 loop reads CASSLGQGRTYEQYF. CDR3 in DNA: TGTGCCAGCAGCTTGGGACAGGGGCGCACCTACGAGCAGTACTTC.

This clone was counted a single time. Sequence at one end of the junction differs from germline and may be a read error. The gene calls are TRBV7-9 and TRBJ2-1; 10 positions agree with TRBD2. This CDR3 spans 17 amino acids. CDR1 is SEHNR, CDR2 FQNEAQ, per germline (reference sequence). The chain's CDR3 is CSSSLVPRSGRVAEQFF. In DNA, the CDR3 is TGTTCCAGCAGCTTAGTACCTCGGAGCGGGAGGGTGGCTGAGCAGTTCTTC.

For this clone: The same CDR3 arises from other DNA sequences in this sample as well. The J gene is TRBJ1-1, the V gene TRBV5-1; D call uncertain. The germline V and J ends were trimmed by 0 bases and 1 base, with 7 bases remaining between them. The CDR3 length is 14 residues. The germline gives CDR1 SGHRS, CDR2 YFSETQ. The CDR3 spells CASSLGRGNTEAFF. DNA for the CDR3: TGCGCCAGCAGCTTGGGCCGGGGGAACACTGAAGCTTTCTTT.

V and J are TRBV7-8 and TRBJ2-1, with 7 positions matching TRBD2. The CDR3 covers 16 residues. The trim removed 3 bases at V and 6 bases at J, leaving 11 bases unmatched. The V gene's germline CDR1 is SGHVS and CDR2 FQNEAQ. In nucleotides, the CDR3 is TGTGCCAGCAGCTTGGGGGTGGGAGGGGCTGGCAATGAGCAGTTCTTC. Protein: CASSLGVGGAGNEQFF.

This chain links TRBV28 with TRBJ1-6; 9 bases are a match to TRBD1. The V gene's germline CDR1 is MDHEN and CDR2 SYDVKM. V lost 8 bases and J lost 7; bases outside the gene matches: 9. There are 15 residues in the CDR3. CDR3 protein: CASLSNTGGNSPLHF. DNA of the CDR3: TGTGCCAGCCTCTCCAACACAGGGGGCAATTCACCCCTCCACTTT.